These 17 T cell receptor beta chains were sequenced from one sample in a study of blood T cell repertoires in COVID-19. Produced via immunoSEQ multiplex PCR; TCRdb's table is partial and in-frame only. The sample carries fewer than 300,000 clones, roughly 90% recorded once. The sample comprised PBMCs or T cells enriched from blood (not recorded which). These receptors were obtained from a man between 40 and 49 years old who had recovered from COVID-19.

J is TRBJ2-2 and V is TRBV7-3; 13 bases are a match to TRBD2. The CDR3 loop spans 21 amino acids. The J segment lost 4 bases and the V segment lost 6 bases, leaving 20 bases of the junction unmatched. Germline values: CDR1 SGHTA, CDR2 FQGTGA. In DNA form, the CDR3 reads TGTGCCAGCAGTAAAGGGGGATTCGGCGGACTAGCGGGAGAGGGCACCGGGGAGCTGTTTTTT. Translated: CASSKGGFGGLAGEGTGELFF.

V and J are TRBV29-1 and TRBJ2-5; D possibly corresponds to TRBD2 (5 bases). Germline V gene lookup returns CDR1 SQVTM and CDR2 ANQGSEA. Trimming cost V 8 bases and J 12 bases, with 34 bases left between them. This CDR3 comprises 16 residues. The CDR3 sequence: CSPSKAGRAAEGPKYF. In nucleotides, the CDR3 is TGCAGCCCTAGTAAGGCAGGACGGGCCGCTGAGGGTCCCAAGTACTTC.

This chain joins TRBV9 and TRBJ1-2, with D possibly being TRBD1 (6 bases). Germline V CDR1 and CDR2: SGDLS, YYNGEE. V was trimmed by 2 bases and J by 3 bases, leaving 11 bases between them. The CDR3 loop spans 14 amino acids. This chain's CDR3 is CASSVDSGYYGYTF. The CDR3 nucleotides are TGTGCCAGCAGCGTGGACAGCGGATACTATGGCTACACCTTC.

This rearrangement joins TRBV6-5 to TRBJ1-2, with 7 nucleotides matching TRBD1. The junction had 0 bases not matched to a gene; V was cut back by 0 bases and J by 2 bases. CDR3 length: 14 amino acids. Germline CDR1 is MNHEY and CDR2 is SVGAGI. The CDR3 sequence is CASSYSDRNYGYTF. The CDR3 DNA sequence: TGTGCCAGCAGTTACTCGGACAGGAACTATGGCTACACCTTC.

The rearrangement links TRBV6-6 to TRBJ2-1, with TRBD1 matching over 8 bases. V lost 7 bases to trimming and J lost 2 bases; unmatched junction nucleotides: 7. The CDR3 totals 15 residues. The V gene's germline CDR1 is MNHNY and CDR2 SVGAGI (reference sequence). CDR3 sequence (DNA): TGTGCCAGCAATACAGGGGGTGACACCTACAATGAGCAGTTCTTC. Its translation is CASNTGGDTYNEQFF.

The CDR3 here is CASSLASGLWDNRSPLHF. The DNA of the CDR3 is TGTGCCAGCAGCTTAGCCTCCGGGTTGTGGGACAATAGATCACCCCTCCACTTT. The chain combines TRBV7-8 with TRBJ1-6; a possible D gene is TRBD1 (6 bases). The germline V gene has CDR1 SGHVS and CDR2 FQNEAQ. V lost 0 bases and J 10 bases, leaving 22 bases between the germline ends. CDR3 size: 18 residues.

This chain uses TRBV19 with TRBJ1-5, with a weak D call TRBD1 (6 bases). Germline CDR1 and CDR2: LNHDA and SQIVND (reference sequence). The CDR3 loop spans 15 amino acids. The V gene lost 8 bases and the J gene lost 7 bases, with 21 bases spanning the gap. The DNA for the CDR3 is TGTGCCAGTGTCGAGATCGGGACATCTAACCAGCCCCAGCATTTT. As protein: CASVEIGTSNQPQHF.

The chain links TRBV6-5 to TRBJ1-2, with 10 positions matching TRBD1. Germline CDR1 MNHEY, CDR2 SVGAGI. The CDR3 has 15 amino acids. V gave up 6 bases and J gave up 7 bases; unmatched junction bases: 11. This CDR3 is CASRHDRGHVAGYTF. CDR3 DNA: TGTGCCAGCAGACACGACAGGGGGCATGTAGCTGGCTACACCTTC.

The CDR3: CASSFTELSNYGYTF. DNA of the CDR3: TGCGCCAGCAGCTTTACGGAGCTATCTAACTATGGCTACACCTTC. The V gene is TRBV5-1, the J gene TRBJ1-2, with unresolved D. CDR3 length: 15 amino acids. The V end lost 2 bases, the J end lost 0 bases, and 11 bases lay between the germline ends. CDR1 SGHRS and CDR2 YFSETQ come from the germline V gene.

The chain employs TRBV3-1 (or the pseudogene TRBV3-2) and TRBJ2-1; the D gene is possibly TRBD1 (6 bases). CDR1 is LGHDT and CDR2 is YNNKEL in the germline V gene (reference sequence). This CDR3 has 14 residues. The V end lost 0 bases, the J end lost 4 bases, and 7 bases lay between the germline ends. The CDR3, as DNA: TGTGCCAGCAGCCAAGAAACAGGGTACAATGAGCAGTTCTTC. Encoded protein: CASSQETGYNEQFF.

The chain has TRBV3-1 (or the pseudogene TRBV3-2) and TRBJ1-4, with 10 positions matching TRBD1. V lost 3 bases, J lost 7 bases, and 5 bases stayed unmatched. CDR3 length equals 15 residues. Per germline, CDR1 LGHDT and CDR2 YNNKEL (reference sequence). The CDR3 sequence is CASSQTGTGAEKLFF. The CDR3 DNA follows: TGTGCCAGCAGCCAGACCGGGACAGGGGCTGAAAAACTGTTTTTT.

The rearrangement joins TRBV15 to TRBJ2-7; D is possibly TRBD2 (6 bases). The germline V and J ends were trimmed by 1 base and 7 bases, with 17 bases remaining between them. There are 15 residues in the CDR3. Germline V lookup: CDR1 LNHNV, CDR2 YYDKDF (reference sequence). The CDR3, as DNA: TGTGCCACCAGCAGAGGCACGGGGGTGACTGTAGAGCAGTACTTC. Translation: CATSRGTGVTVEQYF.

The chain is built from TRBV18 and TRBJ2-7; TRBD1 matches 7 bases. The junction had 17 bases not matched to a gene; V was cut back by 3 bases and J by 6 bases. CDR3 length: 17 amino acids. CDR1 is KGHSH, CDR2 LQKENI, per germline. Here the CDR3 reads CASSPAYRGPTSGEQYF. CDR3 nucleotides: TGTGCCAGCTCACCGGCCTACAGGGGCCCCACCTCCGGCGAGCAGTACTTC.

V usage is TRBV5-6 and J usage is TRBJ1-2; a possible D gene is TRBD1 (5 bases). V lost 1 base, J lost 2 bases, and 15 bases lay in between. CDR3 length: 16 residues. CDR1 is SGHDT, CDR2 YYEEEE, per germline. In nucleotides, the CDR3 is TGTGCCAGCAGCTTGCTCCGTCCAGGGTGGAACTATGGCTACACCTTC. The encoded protein is CASSLLRPGWNYGYTF. Variable domain in full (rest from reference TRBV5-6 and TRBJ1-2): DAGVTQSPTHLIKTRGQQVTLRCSPKSGHDTVSWYQQALGQGPQFIFQYYEEEERQRGNFPDRFSGHQFPNYSSELNVNALLLGDSALYLCASSLLRPGWNYGYTFGSGTRLTVV.

This clone came up a few times. The rearrangement uses TRBV29-1 and TRBJ2-1, with 7 positions matching TRBD2. Looked up from germline, CDR1 is SQVTM and CDR2 is ANQGSEA. The CDR3 is 15 amino acids. Losses at the gene ends were 8 bases for V and 4 bases for J; bases not matched to a gene: 14. Here the CDR3 DNA reads TGCAGCCTTCATGGGGGGGTAGTGCAATACAATGAGCAGTTCTTC. It specifies CSLHGGVVQYNEQFF.

V gene TRBV9 combines with J gene TRBJ2-3; tentative D call: TRBD2 (6 bases). Looked up from germline, CDR1 is SGDLS and CDR2 is YYNGEE. V dropped 2 bases and J dropped 3 bases, with 16 bases sitting between them. The CDR3 has 16 residues. The CDR3: CASSVGGSVRTDTQYF. The CDR3 nucleotides read TGTGCCAGCAGCGTCGGGGGTTCGGTCAGAACAGATACGCAGTATTTT. Full variable domain (missing parts from reference TRBV9 and TRBJ2-3): DSGVTQTPKHLITATGQRVTLRCSPRSGDLSVYWYQQSLDQGLQFLIQYYNGEERAKGNILERFSAQQFPDLHSELNLSSLELGDSALYFCASSVGGSVRTDTQYFGPGTRLTVL.

The chain couples TRBV7-9 to TRBJ1-6; weak D call: TRBD1 (5 bases). This CDR3 has 15 amino acids. Germline loops: CDR1 SEHNR, CDR2 FQNEAQ (reference sequence). Trimming took 5 bases from V and 5 from J, leaving 13 bases between them. CDR3 coding DNA: TGTGCCAGCAGCCCTAACCAGGGAAATAATTCACCCCTCCACTTT. Its protein product is CASSPNQGNNSPLHF. Full variable domain (rest looked up from reference TRBV7-9 and TRBJ1-6): DTGVSQNPRHKITKRGQNVTFRCDPISEHNRLYWYRQTLGQGPEFLTYFQNEAQLEKSRLLSDRFSAERPKGSFSTLEIQRTEQGDSAMYLCASSPNQGNNSPLHFGNGTRLTVT.